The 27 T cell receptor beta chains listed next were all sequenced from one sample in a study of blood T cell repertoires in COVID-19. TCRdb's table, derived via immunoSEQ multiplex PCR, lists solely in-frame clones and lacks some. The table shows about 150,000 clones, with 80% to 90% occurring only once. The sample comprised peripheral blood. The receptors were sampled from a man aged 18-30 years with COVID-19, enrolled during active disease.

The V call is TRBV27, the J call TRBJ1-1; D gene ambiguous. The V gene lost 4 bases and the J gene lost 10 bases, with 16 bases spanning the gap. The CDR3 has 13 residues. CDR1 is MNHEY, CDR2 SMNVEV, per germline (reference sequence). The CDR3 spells CASSSGYPGRAFF. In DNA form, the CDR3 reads TGTGCCAGCAGTTCGGGGTACCCCGGACGAGCTTTCTTT.

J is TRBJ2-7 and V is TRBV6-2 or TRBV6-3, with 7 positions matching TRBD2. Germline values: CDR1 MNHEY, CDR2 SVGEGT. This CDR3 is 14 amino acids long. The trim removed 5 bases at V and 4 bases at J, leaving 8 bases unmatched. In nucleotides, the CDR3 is TGTGCCAGCAGTGGTTTAGCGGGTCGATACGAGCAGTACTTC. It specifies CASSGLAGRYEQYF.

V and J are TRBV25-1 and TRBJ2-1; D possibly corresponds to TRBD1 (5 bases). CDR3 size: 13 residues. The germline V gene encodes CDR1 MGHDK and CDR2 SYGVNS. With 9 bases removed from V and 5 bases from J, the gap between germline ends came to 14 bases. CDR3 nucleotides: TGTGCCAGTAACAGGTTCAGGGACAATGAGCAGTTCTTC. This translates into CASNRFRDNEQFF.

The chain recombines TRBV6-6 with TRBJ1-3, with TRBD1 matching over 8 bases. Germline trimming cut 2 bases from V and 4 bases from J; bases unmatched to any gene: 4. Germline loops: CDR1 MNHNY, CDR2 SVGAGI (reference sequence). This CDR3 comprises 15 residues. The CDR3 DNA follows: TGTGCCAGCAGTTACCCCGGGGACAGGGGAAACACCATATATTTT. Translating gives CASSYPGDRGNTIYF.

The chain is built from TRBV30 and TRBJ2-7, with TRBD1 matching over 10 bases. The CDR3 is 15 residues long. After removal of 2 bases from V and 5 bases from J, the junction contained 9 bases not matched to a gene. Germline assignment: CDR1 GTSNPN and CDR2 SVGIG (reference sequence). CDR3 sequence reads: CAWSPWDRGTDEQYF. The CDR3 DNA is TGTGCCTGGAGTCCATGGGACAGGGGAACGGACGAGCAGTACTTC.

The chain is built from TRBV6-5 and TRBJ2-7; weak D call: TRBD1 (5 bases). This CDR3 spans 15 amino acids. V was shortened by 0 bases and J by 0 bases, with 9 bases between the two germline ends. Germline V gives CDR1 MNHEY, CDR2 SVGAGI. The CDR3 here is CASSYSGVTSYEQYF. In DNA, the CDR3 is TGTGCCAGCAGTTACTCAGGGGTAACCTCCTACGAGCAGTACTTC.

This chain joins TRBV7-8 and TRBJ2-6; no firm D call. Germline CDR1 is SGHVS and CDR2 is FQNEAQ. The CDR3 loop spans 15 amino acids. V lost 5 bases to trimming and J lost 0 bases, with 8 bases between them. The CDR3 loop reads CASSPIDSGANVLTF. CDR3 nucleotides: TGTGCCAGCAGCCCGATAGACTCTGGGGCCAACGTCCTGACTTTC.

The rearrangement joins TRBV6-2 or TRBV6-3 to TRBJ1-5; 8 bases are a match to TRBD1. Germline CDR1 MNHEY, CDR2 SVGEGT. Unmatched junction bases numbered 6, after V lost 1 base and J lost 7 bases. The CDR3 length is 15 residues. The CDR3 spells CASSYYTGGVQPQHF. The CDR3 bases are TGTGCCAGCAGTTACTACACAGGGGGAGTACAGCCCCAGCATTTT.

The CDR3 DNA sequence: TGTGCCAGCTCACCACCTCTATCCTACGAGCAGTACTTC. Protein sequence: CASSPPLSYEQYF. This chain connects TRBV18 to TRBJ2-7; D unclear. There are 13 residues in the CDR3. Germline CDR1 and CDR2: KGHSH and LQKENI. Trimming removed 0 bases from V and 1 base from J, with 4 bases in between.

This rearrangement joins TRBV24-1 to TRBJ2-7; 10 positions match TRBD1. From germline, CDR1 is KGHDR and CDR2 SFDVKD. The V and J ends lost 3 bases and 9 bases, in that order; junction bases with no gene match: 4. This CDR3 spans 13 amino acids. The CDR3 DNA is TGTGCCACCAGTGATGGGCGGACAGGGGGGCAGTACTTC. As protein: CATSDGRTGGQYF.

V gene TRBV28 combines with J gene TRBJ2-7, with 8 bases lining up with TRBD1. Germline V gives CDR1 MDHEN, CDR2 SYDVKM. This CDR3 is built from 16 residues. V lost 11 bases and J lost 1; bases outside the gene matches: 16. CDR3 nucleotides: TGTGCCGCCGACAGGGGAGGTAGCGGAATATCCTACGAGCAGTACTTC. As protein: CAADRGGSGISYEQYF.

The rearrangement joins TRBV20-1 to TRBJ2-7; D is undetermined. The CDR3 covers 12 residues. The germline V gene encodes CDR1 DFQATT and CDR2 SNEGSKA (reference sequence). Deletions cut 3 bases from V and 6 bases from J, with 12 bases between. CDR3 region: CSASLASGEQYF. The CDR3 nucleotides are TGCAGTGCTAGTCTTGCCTCGGGCGAGCAGTACTTC.

CDR3 coding DNA: TGTGCCAGCAGCTTTCGGGATGTCTACGAGCAGTACTTC. This codes for CASSFRDVYEQYF. The chain combines TRBV7-2 with TRBJ2-7, with TRBD2 as a possible D gene (5 bases). CDR3 size: 13 residues. Trimming took off 3 bases at V and 3 bases at J, with 9 bases between the two ends. CDR1 and CDR2 from the germline V gene are SGHTA and FQGNSA.

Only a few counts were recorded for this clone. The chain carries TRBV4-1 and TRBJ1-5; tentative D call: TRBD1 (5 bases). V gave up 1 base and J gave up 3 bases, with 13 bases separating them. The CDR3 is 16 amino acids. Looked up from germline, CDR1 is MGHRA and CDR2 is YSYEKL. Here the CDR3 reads CASSQGRGGPNQPQHF. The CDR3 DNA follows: TGCGCCAGCAGCCAAGGTCGGGGGGGACCCAATCAGCCCCAGCATTTT.

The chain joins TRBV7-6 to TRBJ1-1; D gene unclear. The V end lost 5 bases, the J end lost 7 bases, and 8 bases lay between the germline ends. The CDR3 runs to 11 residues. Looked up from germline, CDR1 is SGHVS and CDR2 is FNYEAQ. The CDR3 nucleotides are TGTGCCAGCAGCCCCTCGGTTGAAGCTTTCTTT. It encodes CASSPSVEAFF. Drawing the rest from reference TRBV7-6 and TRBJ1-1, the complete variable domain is GAGVSQSPRYKVTKRGQDVALRCDPISGHVSLYWYRQALGQGPEFLTYFNYEAQQDKSGLPNDRFSAERPEGSISTLTIQRTEQRDSAMYRCASSPSVEAFFGQGTRLTVV.

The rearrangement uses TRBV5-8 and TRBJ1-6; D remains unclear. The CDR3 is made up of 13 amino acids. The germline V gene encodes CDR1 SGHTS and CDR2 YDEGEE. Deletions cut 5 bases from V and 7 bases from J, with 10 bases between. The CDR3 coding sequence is TGTGCCAGCAGGAGTTGGAGGAATTCACCCCTCCACTTT. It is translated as CASRSWRNSPLHF.

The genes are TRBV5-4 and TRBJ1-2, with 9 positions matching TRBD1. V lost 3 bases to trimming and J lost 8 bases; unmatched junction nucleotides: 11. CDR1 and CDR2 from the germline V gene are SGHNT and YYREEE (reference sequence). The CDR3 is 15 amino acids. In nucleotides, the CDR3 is TGTGCCAGCAGCTCCGGGACAGGGACTCCCTTGGGCTACACCTTC. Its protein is CASSSGTGTPLGYTF. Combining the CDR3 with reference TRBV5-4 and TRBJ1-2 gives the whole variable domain ETGVTQSPTHLIKTRGQQVTLRCSSQSGHNTVSWYQQALGQGPQFIFQYYREEENGRGNFPPRFSGLQFPNYSSELNVNALELDDSALYLCASSSGTGTPLGYTFGSGTRLTVV.

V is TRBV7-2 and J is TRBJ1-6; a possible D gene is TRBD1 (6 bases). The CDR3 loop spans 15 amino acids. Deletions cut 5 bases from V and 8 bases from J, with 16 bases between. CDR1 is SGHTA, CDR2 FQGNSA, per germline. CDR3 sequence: CASSARVGGDSPLHF. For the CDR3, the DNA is TGTGCCAGCAGCGCGAGGGTTGGGGGCGATTCACCCCTCCACTTT.

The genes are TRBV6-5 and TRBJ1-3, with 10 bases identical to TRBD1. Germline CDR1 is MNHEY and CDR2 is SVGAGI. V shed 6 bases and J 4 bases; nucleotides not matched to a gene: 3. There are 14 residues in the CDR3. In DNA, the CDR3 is TGTGCCAGCAGAGACAGGGGGCCAGGAAACACCATATATTTT. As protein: CASRDRGPGNTIYF.

The DNA for the CDR3 is TGTGCCAGCAGCTCATCGGACAGCACCGGGGAGCTGTTTTTT. This encodes CASSSSDSTGELFF. J is TRBJ2-2 and V is TRBV7-3, with D perhaps TRBD1 (6 bases). Germline V gene sequence: CDR1 SGHTA, CDR2 FQGTGA. V was shortened by 4 bases and J by 4 bases, with 10 bases between the two germline ends. The CDR3 spans 14 residues.

The CDR3 protein is CASSLVQGVNTEAFF. The CDR3 DNA reads as TGTGCCAGCAGCTTAGTTCAGGGCGTGAACACTGAAGCTTTCTTT. The chain couples TRBV7-9 to TRBJ1-1; maybe TRBD1 (5 bases). The CDR3 is 15 residues long. CDR1 is SEHNR and CDR2 is FQNEAQ in the germline V gene (reference sequence). Trimming took off 1 base at V and 0 bases at J, with 9 bases between the two ends.

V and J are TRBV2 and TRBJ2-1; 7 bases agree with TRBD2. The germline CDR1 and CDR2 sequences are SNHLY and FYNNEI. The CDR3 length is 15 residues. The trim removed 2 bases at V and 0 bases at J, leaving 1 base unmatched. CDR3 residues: CASSEWGGSYNEQFF. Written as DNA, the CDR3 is TGTGCCAGCAGTGAATGGGGGGGCTCCTACAATGAGCAGTTCTTC.

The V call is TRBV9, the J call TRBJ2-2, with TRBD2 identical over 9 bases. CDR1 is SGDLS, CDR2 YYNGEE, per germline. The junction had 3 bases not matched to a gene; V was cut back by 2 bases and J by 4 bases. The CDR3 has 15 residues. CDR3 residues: CASSVASGITGELFF. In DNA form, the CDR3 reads TGTGCCAGCAGCGTCGCTAGCGGGATCACCGGGGAGCTGTTTTTT.

Here the CDR3 reads CASSFRSTGTSSYNEQFF. For the CDR3, the DNA is TGTGCCAGCAGCTTCCGATCCACAGGGACGAGCTCCTACAATGAGCAGTTCTTC. The chain carries TRBV7-2 and TRBJ2-1, with D perhaps TRBD1 (6 bases). The CDR3 spans 18 residues. CDR1 SGHTA and CDR2 FQGNSA come from the germline V gene. Trimming removed 3 bases at V and 0 bases at J, with 18 bases between.

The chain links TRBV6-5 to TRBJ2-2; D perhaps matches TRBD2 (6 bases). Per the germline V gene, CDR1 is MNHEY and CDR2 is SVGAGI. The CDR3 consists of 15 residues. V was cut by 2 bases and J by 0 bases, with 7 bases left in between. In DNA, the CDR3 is TGTGCCAGCAGTTACGGGGGGTCGAACACCGGGGAGCTGTTTTTT. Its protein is CASSYGGSNTGELFF.

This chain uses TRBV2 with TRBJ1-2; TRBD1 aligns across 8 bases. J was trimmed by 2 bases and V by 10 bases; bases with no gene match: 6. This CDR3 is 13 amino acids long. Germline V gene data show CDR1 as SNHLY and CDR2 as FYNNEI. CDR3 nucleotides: TGTGCCAACCAGGACAGGGCAAACTATGGCTACACCTTC. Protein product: CANQDRANYGYTF.

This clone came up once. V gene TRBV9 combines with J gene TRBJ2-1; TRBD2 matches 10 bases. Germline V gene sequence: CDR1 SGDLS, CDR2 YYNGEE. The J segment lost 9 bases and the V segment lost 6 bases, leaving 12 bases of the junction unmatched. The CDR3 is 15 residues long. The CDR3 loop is CASTTGTSDSLEQFF. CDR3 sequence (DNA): TGTGCCAGCACCACCGGGACTAGCGATTCGCTTGAGCAGTTCTTC.